This TCR beta chain was sequenced during a study of blood T cell repertoires in COVID-19. At the level of the study: Both acute and convalescent COVID-19 samples were obtained from the United States, Italy and Spain. PBMCs, B-cell-depleted T cells, or T cells were the source of the cDNA or gDNA that made up the material.

Resolution of symptoms, clearance, or two negative PCRs was present in recovered Cohort 3 donors. In the authors' methods: Reference gene primer amplification gave estimated nucleated cell counts. Data came from immunoSEQ multiplex PCR; TCRdb stores just in-frame clones and leaves some out. That table furnishes V, J and clone size, whereas the DNA furnished D and trimming. This repertoire shows approximately 220,000 clones, just under 90% found once; its top ten account for 1.2%. V lost 5 bases and J 7 bases, leaving 12 bases between the germline ends. CDR1 is SGHNT, CDR2 YYREEE, per germline (reference sequence). CDR3 length equals 13 residues.

This clonotype was obtained from a man in his thirties or forties who had recovered from COVID-19. V gene TRBV5-4 combines with J gene TRBJ1-4; D is possibly TRBD1 (5 bases). Sequencing input: PBMCs or T cells enriched from blood (not recorded which). The DNA for the CDR3 is TGTGCCAGCAGTCGTCAGGGAAGTGAAAAACTGTTTTTT. This codes for CASSRQGSEKLFF.